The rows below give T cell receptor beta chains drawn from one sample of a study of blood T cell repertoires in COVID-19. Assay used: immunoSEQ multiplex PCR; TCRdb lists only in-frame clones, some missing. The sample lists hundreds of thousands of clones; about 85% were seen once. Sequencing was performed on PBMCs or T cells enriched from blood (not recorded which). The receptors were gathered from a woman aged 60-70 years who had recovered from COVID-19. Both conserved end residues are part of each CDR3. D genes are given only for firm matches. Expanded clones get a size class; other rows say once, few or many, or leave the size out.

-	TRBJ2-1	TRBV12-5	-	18	CASGLVPGIPRSYNEQFF	TGTGCTAGTGGTTTGGTACCGGGGATCCCCCGCTCCTACAATGAGCAGTTCTTC
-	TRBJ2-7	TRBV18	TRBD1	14	CASSQTGTEYEQYF	TGTGCCAGCTCACAAACCGGGACAGAGTACGAGCAGTACTTC
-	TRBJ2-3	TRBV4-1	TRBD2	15	CASRQISGGTDTQYF	TGCGCCAGCAGACAAATTAGCGGGGGGACAGATACGCAGTATTTT
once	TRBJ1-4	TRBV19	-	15	CASSISGALGEKLFF	TGTGCCAGTAGTATATCGGGAGCCCTAGGTGAAAAACTGTTTTTT
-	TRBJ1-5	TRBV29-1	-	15	CSVVLGRGNNQPQHF	TGCAGCGTTGTGCTTGGCAGGGGAAACAATCAGCCCCAGCATTTT
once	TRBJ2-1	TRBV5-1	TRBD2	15	CASSFSPSGRNEQFF	TGCGCCAGCAGCTTCTCCCCTAGCGGCCGGAATGAGCAGTTCTTC
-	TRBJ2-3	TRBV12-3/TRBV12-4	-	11	CASSVRDTQYF	TGTGCCAGCAGCGTGCGGGATACGCAGTATTTT
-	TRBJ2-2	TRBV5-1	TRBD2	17	CASSGGLAGEYTGELFF	TGCGCCAGCAGCGGGGGACTAGCGGGGGAGTACACCGGGGAGCTGTTTTTT
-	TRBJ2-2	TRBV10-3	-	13	CALRGTNTGELFF	TGTGCTCTAAGGGGCACCAACACCGGGGAGCTGTTTTTT
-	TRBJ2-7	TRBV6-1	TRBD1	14	CASSETGGIYEQYF	TGTGCCAGCAGTGAAACAGGGGGCATATACGAGCAGTACTTC
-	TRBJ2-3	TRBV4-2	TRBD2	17	CASSQLTSGSSTDTQYF	TGTGCCAGCAGCCAGCTGACTAGCGGGAGTTCCACAGATACGCAGTATTTT
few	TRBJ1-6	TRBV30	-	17	CAWSSRRVISYNSPLHF	TGTGCCTGGAGTAGCAGGAGGGTTATCTCCTATAATTCACCCCTCCACTTT
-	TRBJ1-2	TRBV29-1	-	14	CSVGASRNFYGYTF	TGCAGCGTTGGGGCGAGCAGAAACTTCTATGGCTACACCTTC
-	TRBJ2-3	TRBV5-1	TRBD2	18	CASSLPGLAGGITDTQYF	TGCGCCAGCAGCCTCCCGGGGCTAGCGGGGGGGATCACAGATACGCAGTATTTT
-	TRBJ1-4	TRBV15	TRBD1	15	CATSRGAGGIEKLFF	TGTGCCACCAGCAGAGGCGCAGGGGGCATTGAAAAACTGTTTTTT
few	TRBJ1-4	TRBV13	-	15	CASSLESATNEKLFF	TGTGCCAGCAGCTTAGAGAGTGCAACTAATGAAAAACTGTTTTTT
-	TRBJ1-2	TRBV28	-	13	CASGSGREYGYTF	TGTGCCAGCGGGTCCGGGAGGGAGTATGGCTACACCTTC
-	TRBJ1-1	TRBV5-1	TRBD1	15	CASSLALTGVTEAFF	TGCGCCAGCAGCTTAGCCTTGACAGGGGTCACTGAAGCTTTCTTT
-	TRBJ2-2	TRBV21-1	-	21	CASSILTPGLAGGPGTGELFF	TGTGCCAGCAGCATACTAACCCCGGGACTAGCGGGGGGGCCGGGCACCGGGGAGCTGTTTTTT
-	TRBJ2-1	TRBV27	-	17	CASSSRRGQGKNNEQFF	TGTGCCAGCAGCTCCCGGCGGGGGCAGGGGAAAAACAATGAGCAGTTCTTC
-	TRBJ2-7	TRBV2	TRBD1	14	CASSATGAHYEQYF	TGTGCCAGCAGTGCGACAGGGGCCCACTACGAGCAGTACTTC
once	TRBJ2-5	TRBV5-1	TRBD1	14	CASSPGDRAETQYF	TGCGCCAGCAGCCCTGGGGACAGGGCGGAGACCCAGTACTTC
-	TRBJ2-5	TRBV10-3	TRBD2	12	CAASGGQETQYF	TGTGCCGCCTCGGGGGGTCAAGAGACCCAGTACTTC
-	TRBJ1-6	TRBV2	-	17	CASSRTSSSSYNSPLHF	TGTGCCAGCAGTAGAACATCGTCAAGCTCCTATAATTCACCCCTCCACTTT
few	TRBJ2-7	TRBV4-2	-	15	CASSQLIGDSYEQYF	TGTGCCAGCAGCCAACTTATAGGGGACTCCTACGAGCAGTACTTC
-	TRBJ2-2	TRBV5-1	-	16	CASSLAAYPNTGELFF	TGCGCCAGCAGCTTGGCCGCCTACCCGAACACCGGGGAGCTGTTTTTT
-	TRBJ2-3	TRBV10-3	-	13	CAIRLTEGDTQYF	TGTGCCATCAGACTAACCGAGGGAGATACGCAGTATTTT
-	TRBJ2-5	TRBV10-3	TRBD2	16	CAISEYGLAGGETQYF	TGTGCCATCAGTGAATACGGACTAGCGGGGGGAGAGACCCAGTACTTC
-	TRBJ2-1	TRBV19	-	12	CASGEFYNEQFF	TGTGCCAGCGGAGAATTCTACAATGAGCAGTTCTTC
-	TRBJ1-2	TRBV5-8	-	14	CASSWNRVNYGYTF	TGTGCCAGCAGCTGGAACAGGGTGAACTATGGCTACACCTTC
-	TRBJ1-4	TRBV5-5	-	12	CASSTQGNELFF	TGTGCCAGCAGCACCCAGGGGAACGAACTGTTTTTT
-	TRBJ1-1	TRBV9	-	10	CKGVSTEAFF	TGTAAGGGGGTGTCCACTGAAGCTTTCTTT
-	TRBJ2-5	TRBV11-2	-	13	CASSFQLKETQYF	TGTGCCAGCAGCTTTCAACTAAAGGAGACCCAGTACTTC
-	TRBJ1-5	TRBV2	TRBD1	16	CASSEVQGANNQPQHF	TGTGCCAGCAGTGAGGTCCAGGGGGCCAACAATCAGCCCCAGCATTTT
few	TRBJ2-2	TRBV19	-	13	CASISLNTGELFF	TGTGCCAGTATCTCGCTAAACACCGGGGAGCTGTTTTTT
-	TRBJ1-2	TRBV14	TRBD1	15	CASSQTGTAVYGYTF	TGTGCCAGCAGCCAAACCGGGACAGCCGTCTATGGCTACACCTTC
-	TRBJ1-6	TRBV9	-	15	CASSPPTGLNSPLHF	TGTGCCAGCAGCCCACCGACTGGGTTGAATTCACCCCTCCACTTT
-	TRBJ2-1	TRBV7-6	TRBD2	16	CASSSPGSGVYNEQFF	TGTGCCAGCAGCTCCCCCGGTAGCGGGGTATACAATGAGCAGTTCTTC
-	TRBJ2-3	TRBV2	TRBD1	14	CARGGTGRTDTQYF	TGTGCCAGAGGGGGGACAGGTCGCACAGATACGCAGTATTTT
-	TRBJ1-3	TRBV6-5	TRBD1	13	CASSPGTENTIYF	TGTGCCAGCAGTCCCGGGACAGAAAACACCATATATTTT
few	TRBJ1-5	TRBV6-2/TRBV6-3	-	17	CASSYSPQRWAGQPQHF	TGTGCCAGCAGTTACAGTCCCCAACGTTGGGCCGGTCAGCCCCAGCATTTT
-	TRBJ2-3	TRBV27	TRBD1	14	CASSKGQITDTQYF	TGTGCCAGCAGCAAGGGACAGATCACAGATACGCAGTATTTT
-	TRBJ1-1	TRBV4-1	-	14	CASSQAWADTEAFF	TGCGCCAGCAGCCAAGCTTGGGCAGACACTGAAGCTTTCTTT
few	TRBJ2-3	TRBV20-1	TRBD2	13	CSASGGGVATQYF	TGCAGTGCTAGTGGCGGGGGGGTGGCTACGCAGTATTTT
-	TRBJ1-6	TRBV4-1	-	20	CASSRPILQGGKTYNSPLHF	TGCGCCAGCAGCCGTCCCATTTTGCAGGGAGGAAAGACATATAATTCACCCCTCCACTTT
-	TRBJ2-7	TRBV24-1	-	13	CATAGQGTPEQYF	TGTGCCACCGCCGGGCAGGGGACCCCCGAGCAGTACTTC
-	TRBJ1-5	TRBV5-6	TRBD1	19	CASSLEMGQGVGSNQPQHF	TGTGCCAGCAGCCTAGAAATGGGACAGGGGGTTGGAAGCAATCAGCCCCAGCATTTT
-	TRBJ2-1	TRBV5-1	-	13	CASSRSRNNEQFF	TGCGCCAGCAGCCGATCCAGGAACAATGAGCAGTTCTTC
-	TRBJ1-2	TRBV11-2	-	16	CASRALRASDNYGYTF	TGTGCCAGCCGTGCCCTCAGGGCCAGCGATAACTATGGCTACACCTTC
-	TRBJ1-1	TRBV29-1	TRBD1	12	CSAGQGNTEAFF	TGCAGCGCGGGACAGGGTAACACTGAAGCTTTCTTT
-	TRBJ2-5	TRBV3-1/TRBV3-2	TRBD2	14	CASSQRGGQETQYF	TGTGCCAGCAGCCAGCGGGGGGGCCAAGAGACCCAGTACTTC
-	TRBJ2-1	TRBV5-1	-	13	CASRPGQNNEQFF	TGCGCCAGCAGACCCGGACAAAACAATGAGCAGTTCTTC
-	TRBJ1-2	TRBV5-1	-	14	CASSLVLGGYGYTF	TGCGCCAGCAGCTTGGTGTTGGGGGGCTATGGCTACACCTTC
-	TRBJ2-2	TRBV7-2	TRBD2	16	CASSTKRGAFTGELFF	TGTGCCAGCAGCACTAAGCGGGGGGCATTTACCGGGGAGCTGTTTTTT